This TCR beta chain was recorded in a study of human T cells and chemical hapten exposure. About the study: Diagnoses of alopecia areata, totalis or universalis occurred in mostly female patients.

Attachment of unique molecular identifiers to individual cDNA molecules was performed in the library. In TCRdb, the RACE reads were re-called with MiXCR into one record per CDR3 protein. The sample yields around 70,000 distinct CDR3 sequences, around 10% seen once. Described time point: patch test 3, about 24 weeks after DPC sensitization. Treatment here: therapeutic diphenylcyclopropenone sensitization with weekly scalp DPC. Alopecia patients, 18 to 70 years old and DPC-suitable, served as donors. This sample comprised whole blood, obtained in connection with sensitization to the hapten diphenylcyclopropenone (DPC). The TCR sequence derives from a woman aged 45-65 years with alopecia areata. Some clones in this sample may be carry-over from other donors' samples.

The CDR3 nucleotides read TGTGCCAGCAGTTACCACAGGAACACTGAAGCTTTCTTT. This sequence encodes CASSYHRNTEAFF. This chain connects TRBV6-5 to TRBJ1-1; unclear D gene. CDR1 is MNHEY and CDR2 is SVGAGI in the germline V gene. This CDR3 has 13 residues. The V gene lost 2 bases and the J gene lost 1 base, with 5 bases spanning the gap.